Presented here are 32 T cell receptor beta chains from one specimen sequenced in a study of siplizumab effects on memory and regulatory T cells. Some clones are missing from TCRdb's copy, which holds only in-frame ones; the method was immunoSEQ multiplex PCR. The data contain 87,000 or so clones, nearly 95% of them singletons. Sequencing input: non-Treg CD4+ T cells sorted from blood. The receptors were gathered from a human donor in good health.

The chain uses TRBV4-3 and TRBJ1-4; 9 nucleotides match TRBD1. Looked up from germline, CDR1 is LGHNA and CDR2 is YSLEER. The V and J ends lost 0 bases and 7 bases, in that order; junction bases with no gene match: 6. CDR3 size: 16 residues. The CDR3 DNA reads TGCGCCAGCAGCCAAGATTGGACAGGGGCTACTGAAAAACTGTTTTTT. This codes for CASSQDWTGATEKLFF.

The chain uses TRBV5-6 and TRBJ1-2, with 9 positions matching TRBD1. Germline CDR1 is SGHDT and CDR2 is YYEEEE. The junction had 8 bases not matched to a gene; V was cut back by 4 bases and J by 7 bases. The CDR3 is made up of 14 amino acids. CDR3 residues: CASSNRDRASGYTF. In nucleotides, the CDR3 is TGTGCCAGCAGCAACCGGGACAGGGCGAGTGGCTACACCTTC.

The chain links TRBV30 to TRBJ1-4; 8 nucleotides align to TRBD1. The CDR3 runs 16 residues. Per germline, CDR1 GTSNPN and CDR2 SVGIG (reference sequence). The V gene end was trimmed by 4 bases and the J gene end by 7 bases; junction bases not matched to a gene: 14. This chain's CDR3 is CAWTSTRGRSGEKLFF. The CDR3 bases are TGTGCCTGGACCAGTACCAGGGGGCGGTCCGGTGAAAAACTGTTTTTT.

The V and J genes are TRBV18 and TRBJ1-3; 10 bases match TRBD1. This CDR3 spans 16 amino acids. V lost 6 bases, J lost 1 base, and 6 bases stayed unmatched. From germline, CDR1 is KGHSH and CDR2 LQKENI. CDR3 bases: TGTGCCAGCTCCTTGCCGGGACAGGGGTCTGGAAACACCATATATTTT. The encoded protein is CASSLPGQGSGNTIYF.

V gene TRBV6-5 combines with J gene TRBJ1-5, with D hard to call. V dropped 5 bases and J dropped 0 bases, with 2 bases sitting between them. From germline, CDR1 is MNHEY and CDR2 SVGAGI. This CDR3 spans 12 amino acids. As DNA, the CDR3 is TGTGCCAGCAGTGATAGCAATCAGCCCCAGCATTTT. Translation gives CASSDSNQPQHF.

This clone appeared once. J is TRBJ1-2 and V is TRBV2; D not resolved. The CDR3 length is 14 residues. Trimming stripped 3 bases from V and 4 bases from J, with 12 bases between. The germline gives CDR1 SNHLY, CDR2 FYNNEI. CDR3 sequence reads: CASSELPETYGYTF. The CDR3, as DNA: TGTGCCAGCAGTGAGTTGCCGGAAACCTATGGCTACACCTTC.

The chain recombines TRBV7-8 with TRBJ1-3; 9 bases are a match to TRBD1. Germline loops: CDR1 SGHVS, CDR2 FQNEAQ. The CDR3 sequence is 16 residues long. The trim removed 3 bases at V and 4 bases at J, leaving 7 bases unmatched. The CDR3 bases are TGTGCCAGCAGCTTGGGCTACAGGGGGCTAGGAAACACCATATATTTT. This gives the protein CASSLGYRGLGNTIYF.

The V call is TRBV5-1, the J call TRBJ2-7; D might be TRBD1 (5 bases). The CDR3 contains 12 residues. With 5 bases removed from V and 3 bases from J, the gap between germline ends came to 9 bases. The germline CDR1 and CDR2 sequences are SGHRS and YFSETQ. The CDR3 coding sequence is TGCGCCAGCAGACAAGACAGCTACGAGCAGTACTTC. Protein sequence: CASRQDSYEQYF.

CDR3 nucleotides: TGTGCCAGCATTGGATTAACAGGCGAGCAGTACTTC. It encodes CASIGLTGEQYF. V and J are TRBV2 and TRBJ2-7; possible D gene TRBD1, 5 bases. Germline CDR1 SNHLY, CDR2 FYNNEI. The CDR3 runs to 12 residues. V was shortened by 7 bases and J by 6 bases, with 13 bases between the two germline ends.

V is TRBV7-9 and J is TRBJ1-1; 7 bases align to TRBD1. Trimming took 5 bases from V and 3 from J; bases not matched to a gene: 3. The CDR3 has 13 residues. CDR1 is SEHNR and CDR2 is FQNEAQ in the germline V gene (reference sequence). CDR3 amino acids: CASSKGGHTEAFF. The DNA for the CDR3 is TGTGCCAGCAGCAAAGGGGGCCACACTGAAGCTTTCTTT.

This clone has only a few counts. CDR3 sequence: CASGLPGLQNTEAFF. Here the CDR3 DNA reads TGTGCTAGTGGTCTGCCGGGACTCCAGAACACTGAAGCTTTCTTT. This chain links TRBV12-5 with TRBJ1-1; maybe TRBD1 (5 bases). V lost 5 bases and J lost 1, with 14 bases in between. CDR3 length equals 15 residues. CDR1 and CDR2 (germline): LGHNT, FRNRAP. The variable domain in full, with the rest retrieved from reference TRBV12-5 and TRBJ1-1, is DARVTQTPRHKVTEMGQEVTMRCQPILGHNTVFWYRQTMMQGLELLAYFRNRAPLDDSGMPKDRFSAEMPDATLATLKIQPSEPRDSAVYFCASGLPGLQNTEAFFGQGTRLTVV.

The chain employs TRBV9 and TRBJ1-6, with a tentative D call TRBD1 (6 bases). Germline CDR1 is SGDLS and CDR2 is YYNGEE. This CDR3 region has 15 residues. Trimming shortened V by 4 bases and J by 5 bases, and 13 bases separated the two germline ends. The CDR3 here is CASSSSGQNNSPLHF. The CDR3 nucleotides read TGTGCCAGCAGCTCATCGGGACAAAATAATTCACCCCTCCACTTT.

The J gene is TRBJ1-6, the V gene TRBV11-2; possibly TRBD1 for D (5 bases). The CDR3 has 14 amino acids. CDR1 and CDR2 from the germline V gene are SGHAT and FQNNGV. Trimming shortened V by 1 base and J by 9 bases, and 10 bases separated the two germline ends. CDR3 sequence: CASSLGTSASPLHF. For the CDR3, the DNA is TGTGCCAGCAGCTTAGGGACATCGGCTTCACCCCTCCACTTT.

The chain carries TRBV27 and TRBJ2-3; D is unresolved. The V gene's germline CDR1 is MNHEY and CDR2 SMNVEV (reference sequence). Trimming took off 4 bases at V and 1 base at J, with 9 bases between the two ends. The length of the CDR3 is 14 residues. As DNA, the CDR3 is TGTGCCAGCAGTTCCTGGGTCGGCACAGATACGCAGTATTTT. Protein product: CASSSWVGTDTQYF.

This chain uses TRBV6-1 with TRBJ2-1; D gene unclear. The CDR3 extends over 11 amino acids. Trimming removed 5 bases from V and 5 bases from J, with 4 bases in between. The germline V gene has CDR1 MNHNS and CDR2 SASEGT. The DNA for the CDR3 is TGTGCCAGCAGTCGCCACAATGAGCAGTTCTTC. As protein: CASSRHNEQFF.

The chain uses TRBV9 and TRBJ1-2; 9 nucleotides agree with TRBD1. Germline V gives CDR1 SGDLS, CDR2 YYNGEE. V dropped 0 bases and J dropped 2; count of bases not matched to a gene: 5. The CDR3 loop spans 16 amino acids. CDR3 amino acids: CASSVASGQGNYGYTF. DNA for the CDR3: TGTGCCAGCAGCGTAGCTTCCGGACAGGGGAACTATGGCTACACCTTC.

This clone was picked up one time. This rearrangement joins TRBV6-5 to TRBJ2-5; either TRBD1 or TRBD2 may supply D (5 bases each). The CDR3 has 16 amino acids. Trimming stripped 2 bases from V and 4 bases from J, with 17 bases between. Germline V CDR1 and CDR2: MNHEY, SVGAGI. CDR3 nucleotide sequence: TGTGCCAGCAGTTACCTCCGGGGACCGGAATCAGAGACCCAGTACTTC. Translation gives CASSYLRGPESETQYF.

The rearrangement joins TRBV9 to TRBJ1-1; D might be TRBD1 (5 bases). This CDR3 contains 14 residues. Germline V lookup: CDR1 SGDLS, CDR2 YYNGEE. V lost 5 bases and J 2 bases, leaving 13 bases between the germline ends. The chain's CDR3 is CASRAGTANTEAFF. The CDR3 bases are TGTGCCAGCAGGGCCGGGACGGCAAACACTGAAGCTTTCTTT.

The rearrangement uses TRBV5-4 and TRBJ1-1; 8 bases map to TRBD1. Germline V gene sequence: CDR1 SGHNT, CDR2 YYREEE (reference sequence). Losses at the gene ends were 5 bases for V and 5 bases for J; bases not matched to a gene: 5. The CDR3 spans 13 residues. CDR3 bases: TGTGCCAGCAGGAACAGGGGGGGGACTGAAGCTTTCTTT. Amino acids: CASRNRGGTEAFF.

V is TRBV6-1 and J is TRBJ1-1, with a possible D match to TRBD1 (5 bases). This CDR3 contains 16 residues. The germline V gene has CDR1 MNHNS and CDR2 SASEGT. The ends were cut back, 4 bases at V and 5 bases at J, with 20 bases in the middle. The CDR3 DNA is TGTGCCAGCAGTGGATGGGGGAACAGGTATGGAACTGAAGCTTTCTTT. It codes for CASSGWGNRYGTEAFF.

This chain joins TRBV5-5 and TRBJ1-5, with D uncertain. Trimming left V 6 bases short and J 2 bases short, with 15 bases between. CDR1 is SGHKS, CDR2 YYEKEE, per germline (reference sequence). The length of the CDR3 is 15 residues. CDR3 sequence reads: CASNHGPGGNQPQHF. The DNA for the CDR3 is TGTGCCAGCAACCACGGTCCCGGGGGCAATCAGCCCCAGCATTTT.

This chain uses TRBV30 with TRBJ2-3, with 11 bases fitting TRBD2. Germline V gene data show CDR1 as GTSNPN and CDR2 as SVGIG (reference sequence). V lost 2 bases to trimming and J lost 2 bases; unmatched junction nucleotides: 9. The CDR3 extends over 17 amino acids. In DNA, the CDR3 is TGTGCCTGGAGTACCGGGACTAGCGGAGGGGTCACAGATACGCAGTATTTT. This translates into CAWSTGTSGGVTDTQYF.

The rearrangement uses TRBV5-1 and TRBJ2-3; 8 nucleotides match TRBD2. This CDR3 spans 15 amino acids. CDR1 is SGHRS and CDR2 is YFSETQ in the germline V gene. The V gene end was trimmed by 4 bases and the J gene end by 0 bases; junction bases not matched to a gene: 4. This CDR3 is CASSPGLASTDTQYF. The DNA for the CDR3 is TGCGCCAGCAGCCCAGGACTAGCCAGCACAGATACGCAGTATTTT.

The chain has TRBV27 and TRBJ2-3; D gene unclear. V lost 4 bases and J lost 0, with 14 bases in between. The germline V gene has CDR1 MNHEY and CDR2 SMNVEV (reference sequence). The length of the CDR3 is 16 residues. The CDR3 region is CASSSPWGPSTDTQYF. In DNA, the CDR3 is TGTGCCAGCAGTTCCCCATGGGGTCCAAGCACAGATACGCAGTATTTT.

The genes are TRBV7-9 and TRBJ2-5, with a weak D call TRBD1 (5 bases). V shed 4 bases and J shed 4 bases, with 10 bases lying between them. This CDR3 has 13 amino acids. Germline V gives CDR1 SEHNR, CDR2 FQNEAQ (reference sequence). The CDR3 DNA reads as TGTGCCAGCAGCTCGACAGAAAGAGAGACCCAGTACTTC. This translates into CASSSTERETQYF.

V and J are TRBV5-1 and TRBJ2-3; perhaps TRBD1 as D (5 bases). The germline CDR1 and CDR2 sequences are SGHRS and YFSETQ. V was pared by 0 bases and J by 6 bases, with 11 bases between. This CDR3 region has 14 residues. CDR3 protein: CASSLVSGKDTQYF. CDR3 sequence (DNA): TGCGCCAGCAGCTTGGTTTCAGGGAAGGATACGCAGTATTTT. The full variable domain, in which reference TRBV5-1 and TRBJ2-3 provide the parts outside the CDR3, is KAGVTQTPRYLIKTRGQQVTLSCSPISGHRSVSWYQQTPGQGLQFLFEYFSETQRNKGNFPGRFSGRQFSNSRSEMNVSTLELGDSALYLCASSLVSGKDTQYFGPGTRLTVL.

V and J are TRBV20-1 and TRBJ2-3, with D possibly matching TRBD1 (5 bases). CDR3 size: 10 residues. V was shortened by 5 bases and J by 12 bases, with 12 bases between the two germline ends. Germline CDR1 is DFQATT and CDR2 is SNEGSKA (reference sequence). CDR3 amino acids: CSAADTEQYF. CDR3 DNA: TGCAGTGCTGCGGACACCGAACAGTATTTT.

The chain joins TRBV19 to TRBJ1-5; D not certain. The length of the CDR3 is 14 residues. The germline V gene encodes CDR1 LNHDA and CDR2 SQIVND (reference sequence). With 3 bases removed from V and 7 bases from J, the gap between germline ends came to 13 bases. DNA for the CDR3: TGTGCCAGTAGTATTGAGTCTGGGTACCAGCCCCAGCATTTT. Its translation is CASSIESGYQPQHF.

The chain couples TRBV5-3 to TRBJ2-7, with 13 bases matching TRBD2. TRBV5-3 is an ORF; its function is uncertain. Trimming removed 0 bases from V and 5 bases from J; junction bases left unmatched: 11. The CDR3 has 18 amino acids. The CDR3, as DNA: TGTGCCAGAAGCTTGGGTGGGACTAGCGGGGAATTTTCCCACGAGCAGTACTTC. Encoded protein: CARSLGGTSGEFSHEQYF.

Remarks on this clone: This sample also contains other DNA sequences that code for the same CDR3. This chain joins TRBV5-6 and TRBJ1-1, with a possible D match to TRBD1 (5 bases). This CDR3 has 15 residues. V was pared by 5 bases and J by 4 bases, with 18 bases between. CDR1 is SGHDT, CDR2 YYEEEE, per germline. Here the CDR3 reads CASRLIQGRGTEAFF. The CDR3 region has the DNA TGTGCCAGCAGGTTAATCCAAGGGAGGGGCACTGAAGCTTTCTTT. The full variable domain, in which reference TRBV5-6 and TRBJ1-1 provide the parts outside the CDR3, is DAGVTQSPTHLIKTRGQQVTLRCSPKSGHDTVSWYQQALGQGPQFIFQYYEEEERQRGNFPDRFSGHQFPNYSSELNVNALLLGDSALYLCASRLIQGRGTEAFFGQGTRLTVV.

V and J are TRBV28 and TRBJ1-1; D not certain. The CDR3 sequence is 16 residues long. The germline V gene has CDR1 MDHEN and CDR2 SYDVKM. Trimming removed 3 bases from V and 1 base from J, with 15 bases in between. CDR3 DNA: TGTGCCAGCAGTTTTTTAAATTTAAGGAAGAACACTGAAGCTTTCTTT. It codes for CASSFLNLRKNTEAFF.

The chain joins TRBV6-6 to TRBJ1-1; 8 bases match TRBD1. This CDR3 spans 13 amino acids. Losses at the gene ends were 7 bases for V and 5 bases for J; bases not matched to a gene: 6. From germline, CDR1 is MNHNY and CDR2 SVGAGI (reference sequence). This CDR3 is CASNVQGGTEAFF. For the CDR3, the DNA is TGTGCCAGCAACGTACAGGGGGGGACTGAAGCTTTCTTT.